Following are 9 T cell receptor beta chains from one sample sequenced in a study of cytomegalovirus exposure and HLA in healthy donors. The protocol was immunoSEQ multiplex PCR, while the TCRdb copy is restricted to in-frame clones and leaves out a portion. In the table there are approximately 210,000 clones, around 88% of which are singletons. Sequenced: PBMCs. These receptors came from a woman younger than 30 in good health and CMV-seronegative.

The rearrangement uses TRBV4-1 and TRBJ2-7, with a tentative D call TRBD2 (5 bases). V lost 1 base to trimming and J lost 6 bases, with 13 bases between them. The CDR3 runs to 14 residues. Germline V gene lookup returns CDR1 MGHRA and CDR2 YSYEKL. CDR3 protein: CASSQGGNLAEQYF. The CDR3 DNA is TGCGCCAGCAGCCAAGGAGGGAATCTGGCCGAGCAGTACTTC.

The chain links TRBV4-1 to TRBJ2-1; 9 nucleotides line up with TRBD2. CDR3 length equals 17 residues. Trimming at V came to 0 bases and at J to 8 bases, leaving 11 bases not matched to a gene. Germline CDR1 and CDR2: MGHRA and YSYEKL. The chain's CDR3 is CASSQEVGLAPSDEQFF. The CDR3 DNA is TGCGCCAGCAGCCAAGAGGTGGGACTAGCTCCTAGCGATGAGCAGTTCTTC.

The rearrangement uses TRBV11-2 and TRBJ1-4; D is perhaps TRBD1 (5 bases). CDR1 SGHAT and CDR2 FQNNGV come from the germline V gene. The CDR3 extends over 15 amino acids. Trimming shortened V by 3 bases and J by 3 bases, and 11 bases separated the two germline ends. CDR3 protein: CASSFTGAPNEKLFF. The CDR3 bases are TGTGCCAGCAGCTTCACAGGAGCTCCTAATGAAAAACTGTTTTTT.

V is TRBV6-1 and J is TRBJ1-1; TRBD1 matches at 7 bases. V dropped 2 bases and J dropped 3; count of bases not matched to a gene: 3. This CDR3 has 14 amino acids. CDR1 and CDR2 from the germline V gene are MNHNS and SASEGT. The CDR3 region has the DNA TGTGCCAGCAGTGAAAGGGGGCGGCACACTGAAGCTTTCTTT. It codes for CASSERGRHTEAFF.

This clone is a singleton in its sample. The CDR3 DNA is TGTGCCAGCAGTGGAGAAGGAGGACAGGGAGCCTACGAGCAGTACTTC. Residues: CASSGEGGQGAYEQYF. J is TRBJ2-7 and V is TRBV2; TRBD1 matches 8 bases. With 4 bases clipped from V and 2 bases from J, the junction kept 10 bases outside the gene matches. This CDR3 spans 16 amino acids. Germline CDR1 is SNHLY and CDR2 is FYNNEI.

V is TRBV2 and J is TRBJ1-2; a weak D match, TRBD1 (5 bases). Germline V gene sequence: CDR1 SNHLY, CDR2 FYNNEI. Trimming shortened V by 4 bases and J by 0 bases, and 6 bases separated the two germline ends. The CDR3 loop spans 13 amino acids. CDR3 DNA sequence: TGTGCCAGCAGTGGGACACCTAACTATGGCTACACCTTC. This translates into CASSGTPNYGYTF.

This chain joins TRBV6-1 and TRBJ2-3; the D gene is possibly TRBD1 (6 bases). Germline CDR1 is MNHNS and CDR2 is SASEGT. Trimming left V 5 bases short and J 4 bases short, with 16 bases between. The CDR3 is made up of 15 amino acids. CDR3 DNA sequence: TGTGCCAGCAGTCAAGGCAGGGGTTGGGCAGATACGCAGTATTTT. The encoded protein is CASSQGRGWADTQYF.

V is TRBV10-3 and J is TRBJ2-7; D is uncertain. The V gene lost 9 bases and the J gene lost 2 bases, with 17 bases spanning the gap. The CDR3 has 14 residues. CDR1 and CDR2 (germline): ENHRY, SYGVKD. The CDR3 loop is CAISSADKAYEQYF. DNA of the CDR3: TGTGCCATTTCCTCCGCCGACAAGGCCTACGAGCAGTACTTC.

The rearrangement joins TRBV28 to TRBJ1-2, with D possibly TRBD1 on 5 matching bases. V was trimmed by 6 bases and J by 4 bases, leaving 12 bases between them. Per the germline V gene, CDR1 is MDHEN and CDR2 is SYDVKM. This CDR3 is 13 amino acids long. The CDR3 protein is CASSQDSGYGYTF. CDR3 nucleotide sequence: TGTGCCAGCAGCCAAGACAGTGGCTATGGCTACACCTTC.